This is a list of T cell receptor beta chains from one sample in a study of CD4 T cells in relation to SARS-CoV-2 and coronaviruses. Assay used: immunoSEQ multiplex PCR; TCRdb lists only in-frame clones, some missing. The sample has about 68,000 clones; approximately 93% are singletons. Sequenced sample: naive CD4+ T cells from PBMCs. The receptors were gathered from a human donor in good health. Both conserved end residues are part of each CDR3. The order of the fields is J gene, D gene, clone size, V gene, CDR3 DNA, CDR3 protein. A D gene is named only where the DNA matches it firmly. Clone size, where shown, is once, few, many, or a class for clones that have expanded.

J gene: TRBJ1-2; D gene: NA; clone size: NA; V gene: TRBV5-1; CDR3 DNA: TGCGCCAGCAGGCCAAAGGAGGGGCCCGACTATGGCTACACCTTC; CDR3 protein: CASRPKEGPDYGYTF
J gene: TRBJ2-1; D gene: TRBD1; clone size: NA; V gene: TRBV6-6; CDR3 DNA: TGTGCCAGCAGTTACCGGGACAGGGCCAATGAGCAGTTCTTC; CDR3 protein: CASSYRDRANEQFF
J gene: TRBJ1-5; D gene: NA; clone size: once; V gene: TRBV28; CDR3 DNA: TGTGCCAGCCACCGGGACTACAATCAGCCCCAGCATTTT; CDR3 protein: CASHRDYNQPQHF
J gene: TRBJ1-2; D gene: TRBD1; clone size: NA; V gene: TRBV7-9; CDR3 DNA: TGTGCCAGCAGCTTTTTCGGACAGGGGATTTATGGCTACACCTTC; CDR3 protein: CASSFFGQGIYGYTF
J gene: TRBJ2-7; D gene: NA; clone size: once; V gene: TRBV5-4; CDR3 DNA: TGTGCCAGCAGCTTGGGGGGAGACAGGACCCCCTACGAGCAGTACTTC; CDR3 protein: CASSLGGDRTPYEQYF
J gene: TRBJ2-1; D gene: TRBD2; clone size: once; V gene: TRBV19; CDR3 DNA: TGTGCCAGTGCCGTGGTAGCGGGAGTTTTGAGATACAATGAGCAGTTCTTC; CDR3 protein: CASAVVAGVLRYNEQFF
J gene: TRBJ1-4; D gene: TRBD1; clone size: once; V gene: TRBV4-3; CDR3 DNA: TGCGCCAGCAGCCAAGAACGGGACAGTTATGAAAAACTGTTTTTT; CDR3 protein: CASSQERDSYEKLFF
J gene: TRBJ1-1; D gene: NA; clone size: NA; V gene: TRBV28; CDR3 DNA: TGTGCCAGCAGTCCGGGGGGGCCGAACACTGAAGCTTTCTTT; CDR3 protein: CASSPGGPNTEAFF
J gene: TRBJ2-7; D gene: TRBD1; clone size: NA; V gene: TRBV5-1; CDR3 DNA: TGCGCCAGCAGCTTGGGACAGGGAACCGAGCAGTACTTC; CDR3 protein: CASSLGQGTEQYF
J gene: TRBJ2-7; D gene: NA; clone size: NA; V gene: TRBV18; CDR3 DNA: TGTGCCAGCTCACCACCAGGGATCGACGAGCAGTACTTC; CDR3 protein: CASSPPGIDEQYF
J gene: TRBJ2-2; D gene: TRBD1; clone size: NA; V gene: TRBV24-1; CDR3 DNA: TGTGCCACCAGCCCCGGGACAGGGGTGGTGAGCACCGGGGAGCTGTTTTTT; CDR3 protein: CATSPGTGVVSTGELFF
J gene: TRBJ2-1; D gene: NA; clone size: NA; V gene: TRBV7-3; CDR3 DNA: TGTGCCAGCAGCTCCGACTCCCTAGTCAATGAGCAGTTCTTC; CDR3 protein: CASSSDSLVNEQFF
J gene: TRBJ2-7; D gene: TRBD1; clone size: NA; V gene: TRBV7-9; CDR3 DNA: TGTGCCAGCAGCCTTAGGACAGGGGGCGAGCAGTACTTC; CDR3 protein: CASSLRTGGEQYF
J gene: TRBJ2-3; D gene: NA; clone size: once; V gene: TRBV3-1/TRBV3-2; CDR3 DNA: TGTGCCAGCAGCCAAGATTTGGGCCGAGATACGCAGTATTTT; CDR3 protein: CASSQDLGRDTQYF
J gene: TRBJ1-4; D gene: TRBD1; clone size: NA; V gene: TRBV29-1; CDR3 DNA: TGCAGCGTTGCCGTTTACAGGGGGGAGGGTGAAAAACTGTTTTTT; CDR3 protein: CSVAVYRGEGEKLFF
J gene: TRBJ1-6; D gene: NA; clone size: NA; V gene: TRBV15; CDR3 DNA: TGTGCCACCAGCCCTAGGCGGCAGGGGTTAGGTTCACCCCTCCACTTT; CDR3 protein: CATSPRRQGLGSPLHF
J gene: TRBJ1-4; D gene: NA; clone size: NA; V gene: TRBV6-5; CDR3 DNA: TGTGCCAGCAGTTACTCCCAGACATTAGGTGTTGAAAAACTGTTTTTT; CDR3 protein: CASSYSQTLGVEKLFF
J gene: TRBJ2-5; D gene: NA; clone size: NA; V gene: TRBV24-1; CDR3 DNA: TGTGCCACCAGTGACCCATACAGCGGTGGACAAGAGACCCAGTACTTC; CDR3 protein: CATSDPYSGGQETQYF
J gene: TRBJ2-5; D gene: NA; clone size: NA; V gene: TRBV7-3; CDR3 DNA: TGTGCCAGCAGCTTATCAGGGTCGGAGACCCAGTACTTC; CDR3 protein: CASSLSGSETQYF
J gene: TRBJ1-1; D gene: NA; clone size: NA; V gene: TRBV21-1; CDR3 DNA: TGTGCCAGCAGCAAAAGCGGACAGGGGCCCCTTTGGAGCACTGAAGCTTTCTTT; CDR3 protein: CASSKSGQGPLWSTEAFF
J gene: TRBJ2-5; D gene: TRBD1; clone size: once; V gene: TRBV24-1; CDR3 DNA: TGTGCCACCAGTGATTTAGTTCAGGGGGTCGGGGAGACCCAGTACTTC; CDR3 protein: CATSDLVQGVGETQYF
J gene: TRBJ1-1; D gene: NA; clone size: NA; V gene: TRBV30; CDR3 DNA: TGTGCCTGGAGTGTAGAGGGAAGCACTGAAGCTTTCTTT; CDR3 protein: CAWSVEGSTEAFF
J gene: TRBJ1-2; D gene: NA; clone size: NA; V gene: TRBV5-1; CDR3 DNA: TGCGCCAGCAGCTCAAACTATGGCTACACCTTC; CDR3 protein: CASSSNYGYTF
J gene: TRBJ2-1; D gene: NA; clone size: once; V gene: TRBV7-2; CDR3 DNA: TGTGCCAGCAGCCTGCGGTACTCAAGTGGTAATGAGCAGTTCTTC; CDR3 protein: CASSLRYSSGNEQFF
J gene: TRBJ2-5; D gene: NA; clone size: once; V gene: TRBV7-2; CDR3 DNA: TGTGCCAGCAGCTTAAGGCCAGGGGCGTTAAAAGAGACCCAGTACTTC; CDR3 protein: CASSLRPGALKETQYF
J gene: TRBJ1-3; D gene: NA; clone size: NA; V gene: TRBV6-5; CDR3 DNA: TGTGCCAGCAGTCCCCGGCGGGAACCTGGAAACACCATATATTTT; CDR3 protein: CASSPRREPGNTIYF
J gene: TRBJ1-4; D gene: NA; clone size: NA; V gene: TRBV15; CDR3 DNA: TGTGCCACCAGCAAAGAGCGGGGCAGGCGTAATGAAAAACTGTTTTTT; CDR3 protein: CATSKERGRRNEKLFF